Listed below are T cell receptor beta chains from one sample, sequenced in a study of blood T cell repertoires in COVID-19. Sequencing was performed with immunoSEQ multiplex PCR; in TCRdb, only in-frame clones are kept and a portion is missing. The data contain under 110,000 clones, around 87% of them seen just once; the ten biggest clones take up around a tenth. Sequenced material: peripheral blood. These receptors all stem from a woman aged 30 to 39 with acute or convalescent COVID-19. The CDR3 runs from the conserved cysteine through the conserved F or W. The order of the fields is clone size, V gene, J gene, D gene, CDR3 DNA, CDR3 protein. D genes are given only for firm matches. Rows may omit the clone size; those that give it use once, few, many or a size class.

.	TRBV5-1	TRBJ2-1	.	TGCGCCAGCAGCTTGATAGGACAGACCAATGAGCAGTTCTTC	CASSLIGQTNEQFF
.	TRBV6-6	TRBJ2-7	TRBD1	TGTGCCAGCAGTTACAAGACAGGGGGCGCCTACGAGCAGTACTTC	CASSYKTGGAYEQYF
.	TRBV2	TRBJ1-2	.	TGTGCCCCCCGGAGGGTGGGAGACTATGGCTACACCTTC	CAPRRVGDYGYTF
.	TRBV6-5	TRBJ1-3	.	TGTGCCAGCATCATGGGGACTTCAAGAAACACCATATATTTT	CASIMGTSRNTIYF
.	TRBV6-5	TRBJ1-5	TRBD1	TGTGCCAGCAGTTGGACAGGGAGCAATCAGCCCCAGCATTTT	CASSWTGSNQPQHF
once	TRBV7-9	TRBJ1-6	TRBD1	TGTGCCAGCAGCTCGGACAGGGAAGATTCACCCCTCCACTTT	CASSSDREDSPLHF
.	TRBV5-6	TRBJ2-7	.	TGTGCCAGCAGCTTGGAGTTCGGGGGGCTTTCCTACGAGCAGTACTTC	CASSLEFGGLSYEQYF
.	TRBV19	TRBJ2-7	.	TGTGCCAGTAGTATCGGAGCAGGGCGGTCCTACGAGCAGTACTTC	CASSIGAGRSYEQYF
.	TRBV3-1/TRBV3-2	TRBJ2-3	TRBD2	TGTGCCAGCAGCCAAGATAACGTGGGGATAGCGGGGGGCACAGATACGCAGTATTTT	CASSQDNVGIAGGTDTQYF
.	TRBV12-3/TRBV12-4	TRBJ2-3	.	TGTGCCAGCAATAACTACCGCACAGATACGCAGTATTTT	CASNNYRTDTQYF
.	TRBV6-4	TRBJ2-7	.	TGTGCCCCACCTTGTGCGCGGGAACTTTACGAGCAGTACTTC	CAPPCARELYEQYF
.	TRBV9	TRBJ2-1	TRBD2	TGTGCCAGCAGCGTATCGGTAACGGGGGGGCCGCCGAATGAGCAGTTCTTC	CASSVSVTGGPPNEQFF
.	TRBV4-1	TRBJ1-3	TRBD1	TGCGCCAGCAGCGGCGGGACAGGGATTAGAAACACCATATATTTT	CASSGGTGIRNTIYF
few	TRBV21-1	TRBJ1-6	.	TGTGCCAGCAGAAAACAGGGGCATTCACCCCTCCACTTT	CASRKQGHSPLHF
.	TRBV19	TRBJ1-2	.	TGTGCCAGTAGTACCCCGGGGATGAACTATGGCTACACCTTC	CASSTPGMNYGYTF
.	TRBV3-1/TRBV3-2	TRBJ1-6	TRBD1	TGTGCCAGCAGCCAAGGTCCGACAGGGAATTCACCCCTCCACTTT	CASSQGPTGNSPLHF
.	TRBV3-1/TRBV3-2	TRBJ1-2	TRBD1	TGTGCCAGCAGCCAAGATTCGACAGGGGCTTGGGGTGGCTACACCTTC	CASSQDSTGAWGGYTF
.	TRBV19	TRBJ1-1	.	TGTGCCAGTAGTATAGGGGGGGTGAGGAACACTGAAGCTTTCTTT	CASSIGGVRNTEAFF
few	TRBV6-4	TRBJ1-5	.	TGTGCCAGCGGGGGGGTAGGCAATCAGCCCCAGCATTTT	CASGGVGNQPQHF
.	TRBV5-1	TRBJ1-1	.	TGCGCCAGCAGCTTCGGGGAGAACACTGAAGCTTTCTTT	CASSFGENTEAFF
.	TRBV6-5	TRBJ2-7	.	TGTGCCAGCAGTAGAACAGGGAGTCGAGAGCAGTACTTC	CASSRTGSREQYF
.	TRBV2	TRBJ2-2	.	TGTGCCAGCGTCGAGGAAAACACCGGGGAGCTGTTTTTT	CASVEENTGELFF
.	TRBV15	TRBJ2-7	TRBD2	TGTGCCACCAGCAGAGGAGGTGCGGGGGGGCTCCACGAGCAGTACTTC	CATSRGGAGGLHEQYF
.	TRBV27	TRBJ1-2	TRBD1	TGTGCCAGCAGTGACAGGGGTCGGGACTATGGCTACACCTTC	CASSDRGRDYGYTF
.	TRBV6-2/TRBV6-3	TRBJ1-6	.	TGTGCCAGCAGTTTGCCCAGCGAACCCCTCCACTTT	CASSLPSEPLHF
.	TRBV5-4	TRBJ1-2	.	TGTGCCAGCAGCACACACCCGGACTCTCTTGGCTACACCTTC	CASSTHPDSLGYTF
.	TRBV2	TRBJ2-1	TRBD2	TGTGCCAGCACGAGGTTGGGGGGGTTGGTCGATGAGCAGTTCTTC	CASTRLGGLVDEQFF
.	TRBV5-6	TRBJ1-2	.	TGTGCCAGCAGCTCCCTAGGTCTAAACTATGGCTACACCTTC	CASSSLGLNYGYTF
.	TRBV11-3	TRBJ1-2	TRBD1	TGTGCCAGCAGCGAAACCGGGACAGGGGGTGGCTACACCTTC	CASSETGTGGGYTF
.	TRBV6-5	TRBJ2-7	TRBD2	TGTGCCAGCAGTTACGGGAGGGATCCCGTCGAAGAGCAGTACTTC	CASSYGRDPVEEQYF
.	TRBV9	TRBJ1-3	.	TGTGCCAGCAGCCCCCCGGGGGCTGGAAACACCATATATTTT	CASSPPGAGNTIYF
.	TRBV27	TRBJ2-3	TRBD1	TGTGCCAGCAGTTCACAGGGGGTGAGGAGCACAGATACGCAGTATTTT	CASSSQGVRSTDTQYF
.	TRBV15	TRBJ2-1	TRBD1	TGTGCCACCAGCTCGACAGGGCCATACAATGAGCAGTTCTTC	CATSSTGPYNEQFF
few	TRBV4-2	TRBJ1-6	.	TGTGCCAGCAGCCAAGAGGGGGCAGGCCTTAATAATTCACCCCTCCACTTT	CASSQEGAGLNNSPLHF
few	TRBV9	TRBJ1-2	.	TGTGCCAGCAGCGTGGGGGGGACTAACTATGGCTACACCTTC	CASSVGGTNYGYTF
.	TRBV6-5	TRBJ1-1	.	TGTGCCAGCAGGGCGACAGTGAACACTGAAGCTTTCTTT	CASRATVNTEAFF
.	TRBV21-1	TRBJ2-2	.	TGTGCCAGCAGGTTCATTCGGACAGGGCCCACCGGGGAGCTGTTTTTT	CASRFIRTGPTGELFF
.	TRBV28	TRBJ1-5	TRBD1	TGTGCCAGCAGTCTGCCTGGGACAGCTTTAAATCAGCCCCAGCATTTT	CASSLPGTALNQPQHF
.	TRBV15	TRBJ2-7	TRBD1	TGTGCCACCAGCAGAAAGGAGACAGGGGGCTACGAGCAGTACTTC	CATSRKETGGYEQYF
.	TRBV2	TRBJ2-7	.	TGTGCCAGCTCGCCCTGGACAGACGCCTACGAGCAGTACTTC	CASSPWTDAYEQYF
.	TRBV9	TRBJ1-2	.	TGTGCCAGCAGCGGCTACAGGGTGGCTAACTATGGCTACACCTTC	CASSGYRVANYGYTF
.	TRBV6-6	TRBJ2-6	.	TGTGCCAGCAGTTACTGGGGGCGAGGCGGGGCCAACGTCCTGACTTTC	CASSYWGRGGANVLTF
.	TRBV9	TRBJ1-2	TRBD1	TGTGCCAGCAGGGGACAGACTAACTATGGCTACACCTTC	CASRGQTNYGYTF
.	TRBV6-1	TRBJ1-1	.	TGTGCCAGCAGTGAAATTTATGTGACAGAGAACACTGAAGCTTTCTTT	CASSEIYVTENTEAFF
.	TRBV28	TRBJ2-7	.	TGTGCCAGCAGTTTGACCCTCGGCGGGTACGAGCAGTACTTC	CASSLTLGGYEQYF
.	TRBV28	TRBJ1-4	.	TGTGCCAGCAGTTCCCCCCGGGGATACGAAAAACTGTTTTTT	CASSSPRGYEKLFF
.	TRBV29-1	TRBJ2-3	.	TGCAGCGTTGCTCCCACAGATACGCAGTATTTT	CSVAPTDTQYF
.	TRBV4-1	TRBJ1-1	.	TGCGCCAGCAGCTCACGGACACCAAACACTGAAGCTTTCTTT	CASSSRTPNTEAFF
.	TRBV11-1	TRBJ2-7	TRBD2	TGTGCCAGCAGCCAGGCCGGTCTAGCGGGGGTCGGCGAGCAGTACTTC	CASSQAGLAGVGEQYF
.	TRBV29-1	TRBJ1-2	.	TGCAGCGCTTGGACAACGAACTATGGCTACACCTTC	CSAWTTNYGYTF
.	TRBV6-1	TRBJ1-6	.	TGTGCCAGCAGTGAGGGCGAATTGAGCTCCTATAATTCACCCCTCCACTTT	CASSEGELSSYNSPLHF
.	TRBV18	TRBJ2-7	.	TGTGCCAGCTCAAGAGTTAGAGGATCCTACGAGCAGTACTTC	CASSRVRGSYEQYF